This T cell receptor (beta chain) was found in a study of T cells in Graves' hyperthyroidism and ophthalmopathy. Study-level points and caveats: Also found in blood were most expanded thyroid clonotypes above 0.001.

CDR1 and CDR2 from the germline V gene are DFQATT and SNEGSKA (reference sequence). Trimming pared 5 bases from V and 4 bases from J, leaving 18 bases between. The CDR3 runs to 14 residues. In making diagnoses, clinical symptoms, serum thyroxine and TRAb, thyroid ultrasound and orbital computed tomography were all used. In regard to this clonotype: What it binds is unknown.

Amplification of TCR beta CDR3 regions was performed using RNA transcripts as template. Using the HTBI primer set, a first-round RT-PCR was run on the TCR CDR3. Using its own MiXCR run on the multiplex PCR reads, TCRdb lists one record per CDR3 protein. The repertoire holds about 640,000 distinct CDR3 sequences, with about a fifth as singletons. The chain couples TRBV20-1 to TRBJ2-7; D is perhaps TRBD2 (6 bases). The receptor was isolated from a man aged 30 to 45 with Graves' ophthalmopathy. The specimen sequenced was blood. The CDR3 sequence is CSAVGGQKDYEQYF. The CDR3 DNA reads as TGCAGTGCTGTGGGGGGTCAGAAGGATTACGAGCAGTACTTC.